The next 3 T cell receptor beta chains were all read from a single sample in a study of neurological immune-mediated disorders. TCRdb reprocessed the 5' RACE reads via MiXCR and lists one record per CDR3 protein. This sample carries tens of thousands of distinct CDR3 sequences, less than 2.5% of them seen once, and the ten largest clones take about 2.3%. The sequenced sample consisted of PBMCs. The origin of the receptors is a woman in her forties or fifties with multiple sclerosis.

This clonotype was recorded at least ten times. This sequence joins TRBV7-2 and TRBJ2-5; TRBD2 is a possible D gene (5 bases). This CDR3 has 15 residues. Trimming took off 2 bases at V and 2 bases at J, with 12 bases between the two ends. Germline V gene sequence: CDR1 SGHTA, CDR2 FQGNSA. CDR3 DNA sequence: TGTGCCAGCAGCTTAAATCCGGGGTATCAAGAGACCCAGTACTTC. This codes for CASSLNPGYQETQYF.

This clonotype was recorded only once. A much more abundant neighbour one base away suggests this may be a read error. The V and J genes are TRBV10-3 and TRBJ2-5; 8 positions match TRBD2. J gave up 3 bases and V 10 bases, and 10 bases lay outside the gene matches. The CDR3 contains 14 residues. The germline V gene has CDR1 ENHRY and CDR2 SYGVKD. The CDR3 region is CATNNRGGKETQYF. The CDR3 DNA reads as TGTGCCACCAACAATCGGGGGGGCAAAGAGACCCAGTACTTC.

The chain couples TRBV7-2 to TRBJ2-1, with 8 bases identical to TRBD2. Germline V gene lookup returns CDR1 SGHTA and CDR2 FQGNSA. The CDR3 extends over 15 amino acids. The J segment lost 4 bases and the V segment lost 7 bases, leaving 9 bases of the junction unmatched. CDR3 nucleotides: TGTGCCAGCATACTAGGGCGGGGGGTATACAATGAGCAGTTCTTC. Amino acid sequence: CASILGRGVYNEQFF.